A selection of T cell receptor beta chains follows, all from one sample in a study of cytomegalovirus exposure and HLA in healthy donors. Sequencing was performed with immunoSEQ multiplex PCR; in TCRdb, only in-frame clones are kept and a portion is missing. The sample consists of roughly 150,000 clones, about 86% of them appearing once. Sample: PBMCs. All receptors come from a woman between 18 and 30 years old in good health and CMV-seronegative. CDR3s include the opening cysteine and the closing phenylalanine or tryptophan. The order of the fields is J gene, clone size, D gene, V gene, CDR3 DNA, CDR3 protein. D genes are given only for firm matches. For some rows the clone size is stated as once, few or many, or as a class when expanded; others skip it.

J: TRBJ2-1
size: -
D: -
V: TRBV11-3
DNA: TGTGCCAGCAGCTTACGCGGCGAGTACAATGAGCAGTTCTTC
CDR3: CASSLRGEYNEQFF

J: TRBJ2-5
size: -
D: -
V: TRBV4-3
DNA: TGCGCCAGCAGCCAAGGTTCCGGGAGAGGCGAGACCCAGTACTTC
CDR3: CASSQGSGRGETQYF

J: TRBJ2-7
size: few
D: -
V: TRBV5-4
DNA: TGTGCCAGCAGCTTGGCCGGGACCTACGAGCAGTACTTC
CDR3: CASSLAGTYEQYF

J: TRBJ1-6
size: few
D: -
V: TRBV30
DNA: TGTGCCTGGAGTGACAGAACTCATTCACCCCTCCACTTT
CDR3: CAWSDRTHSPLHF

J: TRBJ1-5
size: once
D: -
V: TRBV23-1
DNA: TGCGCCAGAAGTTTCCCCGAGGGAGTATTGAGCAATCAGCCCCAGCATTTT
CDR3: CARSFPEGVLSNQPQHF

J: TRBJ1-4
size: -
D: TRBD1
V: TRBV14
DNA: TGTGCCAGCAGCCCGTTGGGGACAGGGGACGGGGTGAAGGAAAAACTGTTTTTT
CDR3: CASSPLGTGDGVKEKLFF

J: TRBJ1-3
size: -
D: TRBD1
V: TRBV7-2
DNA: TGTGCCAGCAGCTTCATGGGACAGGGTTCTGGAAACACCATATATTTT
CDR3: CASSFMGQGSGNTIYF

J: TRBJ2-7
size: -
D: TRBD1
V: TRBV6-1
DNA: TGTGCCAGCAAACCGGAGTGGACAGGGGCCTACGAGCAGTACTTC
CDR3: CASKPEWTGAYEQYF

J: TRBJ2-5
size: -
D: TRBD2
V: TRBV5-4
DNA: TGTGCCAGCTCGACTAGCGGGAGGTCCGACGAGACCCAGTACTTC
CDR3: CASSTSGRSDETQYF

J: TRBJ2-2
size: once
D: -
V: TRBV18
DNA: TGTGCCAGCTCACCGGTAGTCCCCGGGGAGCTGTTTTTT
CDR3: CASSPVVPGELFF

J: TRBJ2-2
size: -
D: -
V: TRBV7-2
DNA: TGTGCCAGCAGCCGAATCGTGATGATAGGGGTCGGGACCGGGGAGCTGTTTTTT
CDR3: CASSRIVMIGVGTGELFF

J: TRBJ1-6
size: -
D: -
V: TRBV5-1
DNA: TGCGCCAGCAGCCCCGAAGGGAGAAGCTCCTATAATTCACCCCTCCACTTT
CDR3: CASSPEGRSSYNSPLHF

J: TRBJ2-3
size: -
D: TRBD2
V: TRBV10-3
DNA: TGTGCCATCAGCAGACTAGCGGGAGGGCCTAGTCTTAGAGATACGCAGTATTTT
CDR3: CAISRLAGGPSLRDTQYF

J: TRBJ1-2
size: -
D: TRBD1
V: TRBV5-1
DNA: TGCGCCAGCAGTTCTACAGGGGACTATGGCTACACCTTC
CDR3: CASSSTGDYGYTF

J: TRBJ1-1
size: -
D: -
V: TRBV15
DNA: TGTGCCACCGGGGCCCGGGGAGGGATCCCTGAAGCTTTCTTT
CDR3: CATGARGGIPEAFF

J: TRBJ2-1
size: -
D: TRBD2
V: TRBV2
DNA: TGTGCCAGCGCGGAACTAGCGGGGAACAATGAGCAGTTCTTC
CDR3: CASAELAGNNEQFF

J: TRBJ2-2
size: -
D: -
V: TRBV7-2
DNA: TGTGCCAGCAGCTTAGTAGGGGGACAAATCACCGGGGAGCTGTTTTTT
CDR3: CASSLVGGQITGELFF

J: TRBJ1-1
size: -
D: TRBD1
V: TRBV27
DNA: TGTGCCAGCAGTTTATCGAGGGTAGCAGGGGGGGAAGCTTTCTTT
CDR3: CASSLSRVAGGEAFF

J: TRBJ1-2
size: -
D: TRBD1
V: TRBV27
DNA: TGTGCCAGCAGGGCTACAGGGGTCTATGGCTACACCTTC
CDR3: CASRATGVYGYTF

J: TRBJ1-4
size: -
D: -
V: TRBV6-5
DNA: TGTGCCAGCAGATCAGACACCGGGGTTGAAAAACTGTTTTTT
CDR3: CASRSDTGVEKLFF

J: TRBJ1-5
size: once
D: -
V: TRBV21-1
DNA: TGTGCCAGCAGCAATAGGGAGAGGGTAAGAGCTTTT
CDR3: CASSNRERVRAF

J: TRBJ2-7
size: once
D: -
V: TRBV4-3
DNA: TGCGCCAGCAGCCAAGTGAACAGGTTCTCCTACGAGCAGTACTTC
CDR3: CASSQVNRFSYEQYF

J: TRBJ2-5
size: -
D: TRBD1
V: TRBV14
DNA: TGTGCCAGCAGCCTTCAGGGGGCCGGCCGAGAGACCCAGTACTTC
CDR3: CASSLQGAGRETQYF

J: TRBJ2-1
size: -
D: TRBD2
V: TRBV5-6
DNA: TGTGCCAGCAGAGCTGATAACGAGCGGGACCTTCACAATGAGCAGTTCTTC
CDR3: CASRADNERDLHNEQFF

J: TRBJ1-2
size: -
D: TRBD1
V: TRBV2
DNA: TGTGCCAGCAGTCCGGGACAGGGGATAAATTATGGCTACACCTTC
CDR3: CASSPGQGINYGYTF

J: TRBJ1-1
size: -
D: -
V: TRBV9
DNA: TGTGCCAGCAGCCCCGCCCGGGGAGGGCGGACTGAAGCTTTCTTT
CDR3: CASSPARGGRTEAFF

J: TRBJ2-5
size: -
D: -
V: TRBV15
DNA: TGTGCCACCAGCAGAGTTGGGAGCAGGGGCCGAGAGACCCAGTACTTC
CDR3: CATSRVGSRGRETQYF

J: TRBJ1-5
size: -
D: TRBD1
V: TRBV6-6
DNA: TGTGCCAGCAGCCGGGACAGGGATGGGAATCAGCCCCAGCATTTT
CDR3: CASSRDRDGNQPQHF

J: TRBJ2-3
size: -
D: -
V: TRBV27
DNA: TGTGCCAGCACATCGCGGCGGGGCGGTGTGGTAGATACGCAGTATTTT
CDR3: CASTSRRGGVVDTQYF

J: TRBJ1-1
size: -
D: TRBD1
V: TRBV4-3
DNA: TGCGCCAGCAGCCGCCGCTTGACAGGGGTGAATACTGAAGCTTTCTTT
CDR3: CASSRRLTGVNTEAFF

J: TRBJ1-6
size: -
D: -
V: TRBV6-5
DNA: TGTGCCAGCACTCTTGGCCAGGCTTCACCCCTCCACTTT
CDR3: CASTLGQASPLHF

J: TRBJ1-2
size: -
D: -
V: TRBV10-1
DNA: TGCGCCAGGGGCCGAGGATACACTCGGGGAGGTAACTATGGCTACACCTTC
CDR3: CARGRGYTRGGNYGYTF

J: TRBJ1-3
size: -
D: -
V: TRBV10-3
DNA: TGTGCCTCAGCGGGGCTCAACTCTGGAAACACCATATATTTT
CDR3: CASAGLNSGNTIYF

J: TRBJ2-3
size: -
D: TRBD1
V: TRBV11-3
DNA: TGTGCCAGCAGTAGGGGGACAGACACAGATACGCAGTATTTT
CDR3: CASSRGTDTDTQYF

J: TRBJ1-2
size: -
D: -
V: TRBV20-1
DNA: TGCAGTGCTTTCAGGGATAGGGGCTACACCTTC
CDR3: CSAFRDRGYTF

J: TRBJ2-7
size: -
D: -
V: TRBV7-8
DNA: TGTGCCAGCACCGGTACAGGGTCGAGCTCCTACGAGCAGTACTTC
CDR3: CASTGTGSSSYEQYF

J: TRBJ2-2
size: -
D: TRBD1
V: TRBV13
DNA: TGTGCCAGCGGGGAGACAGGGACGAACACCGGGGAGCTGTTTTTT
CDR3: CASGETGTNTGELFF

J: TRBJ1-5
size: -
D: -
V: TRBV29-1
DNA: TGCAGCGTTGAGGGAGAAGGGAGCAATCAGCCCCAGCATTTT
CDR3: CSVEGEGSNQPQHF

J: TRBJ1-2
size: -
D: TRBD1
V: TRBV28
DNA: TGTGCCAGCACCTCCCTCACAGGGGTGGGGGATCCCTATGGCTACACCTTC
CDR3: CASTSLTGVGDPYGYTF

J: TRBJ2-7
size: few
D: -
V: TRBV10-3
DNA: TGTGCCATCAGTGACAGGGGCTACGAGCAGTACTTC
CDR3: CAISDRGYEQYF

J: TRBJ1-2
size: -
D: -
V: TRBV7-9
DNA: TGTGCCAGCAGCTCAGCGACAGCCGGCTATGGCTACACCTTC
CDR3: CASSSATAGYGYTF

J: TRBJ2-7
size: once
D: -
V: TRBV7-3
DNA: TGTGCCAGCAGCGTCGCCCCAGGGCCCTACGAGCAGTACTTC
CDR3: CASSVAPGPYEQYF

J: TRBJ1-2
size: few
D: TRBD1
V: TRBV19
DNA: TGTGCCAGTAGCATACAGGGGGCGCCGTCCTATGGCTACACCTTC
CDR3: CASSIQGAPSYGYTF

J: TRBJ2-5
size: -
D: TRBD2
V: TRBV5-4
DNA: TGTGCCAGCAGCTTGGAGGGAGCGGGGGAGACCCAGTACTTC
CDR3: CASSLEGAGETQYF

J: TRBJ2-7
size: -
D: TRBD1
V: TRBV7-9
DNA: TGTGCCAGCAGCCTTACAGGGGGCTCGTCCTACGAGCAGTACTTC
CDR3: CASSLTGGSSYEQYF

J: TRBJ2-7
size: few
D: TRBD1
V: TRBV11-2
DNA: TGTGCCAGCAGCCTTGGGACAGACTACGAGCAGTACTTC
CDR3: CASSLGTDYEQYF

J: TRBJ1-1
size: -
D: -
V: TRBV10-3
DNA: TGTGCCATCAGGAAAGACAGTCCACTGAACACTGAAGCTTTCTTT
CDR3: CAIRKDSPLNTEAFF

J: TRBJ2-7
size: -
D: -
V: TRBV5-6
DNA: TGTGCCAGCAGCTTACCCCTACAGGGCTTCTACGAGCAGTACTTC
CDR3: CASSLPLQGFYEQYF

J: TRBJ2-2
size: once
D: TRBD2
V: TRBV5-4
DNA: TGTGCCAGCAGCTTGGGATATAGCGGGCCCGGGGAGCTGTTTTTT
CDR3: CASSLGYSGPGELFF

J: TRBJ2-1
size: -
D: TRBD1
V: TRBV27
DNA: TGTGCCAGCAGTTTATCCGCCCTAGGACAGGGTAATTCGAATGAGCAGTTCTTC
CDR3: CASSLSALGQGNSNEQFF

J: TRBJ2-2
size: -
D: TRBD1
V: TRBV5-6
DNA: TGTGCCAGCAGCCGTCCGGACAGGGACACCGGGGAGCTGTTTTTT
CDR3: CASSRPDRDTGELFF

J: TRBJ1-6
size: -
D: TRBD1
V: TRBV10-2
DNA: TGCGCCAGCAGTGGGGGACAGGGGAAATTGGGACCCCTCCACTTT
CDR3: CASSGGQGKLGPLHF

J: TRBJ2-7
size: -
D: -
V: TRBV12-5
DNA: TGTGCTAGTGGAGACGCAACAGGGAATACCTACGAGCAGTACTTC
CDR3: CASGDATGNTYEQYF

J: TRBJ2-3
size: -
D: -
V: TRBV7-9
DNA: TGTGCCAGCAGCTTAGCGGGCGGGTACACAGATACGCAGTATTTT
CDR3: CASSLAGGYTDTQYF

J: TRBJ2-7
size: once
D: -
V: TRBV28
DNA: TGTGCCAGCAGTAACTCAGGGTCCGACCGCTACGAGCAGTACTTC
CDR3: CASSNSGSDRYEQYF

J: TRBJ2-7
size: once
D: TRBD2
V: TRBV9
DNA: TGTGCCAGCAGCGTAGGGGTTCGGGTAGCGGGAGGCAATCCTCACTCCCCCTACGAGCAGTACTTC
CDR3: CASSVGVRVAGGNPHSPYEQYF